This passage covers 9 T cell receptor beta chains from one sample sequenced in a study of graft-versus-host responses after intestinal transplantation (dated by TCRdb to 2020 to 2022). The sample's time point label, decoded: cells obtained before transplantation from donor or recipient. Antigens for these TCRs are unknown. Preparation of the library involved the immunoSEQ multiplex PCR assay. In TCRdb, the immuneACCESS table is reduced to in-frame sequences with V and J assigned. These tables do not hold every clone; where another copy was compared, an unresolved V gene accounts for under half, and the others remain unexplained. The sample table records 90,000 or so clones; about four fifths of these occur just once. The ten top clones hold approximately 0.84% of the sample. The sequencing here drew on unstimulated CD4+ T cells sorted from spleen or lymph node cells, taken before intestinal transplant. All receptors come from a human donor who received an intestinal transplant.

The J gene is TRBJ2-7, the V gene TRBV5-6; D may be TRBD2 (5 bases). The CDR3 is made up of 14 amino acids. Between the trimmed V and J ends, which lost 0 bases and 0 bases, there was a span of 7 bases. The germline CDR1 and CDR2 sequences are SGHDT and YYEEEE. CDR3 loop: CASSLGGYSYEQYF. CDR3 DNA sequence: TGTGCCAGCAGCTTGGGAGGGTACTCCTACGAGCAGTACTTC.

The V and J genes are TRBV6-5 and TRBJ2-5, with 7 bases matching TRBD1. The CDR3 contains 14 residues. Germline V CDR1 and CDR2: MNHEY, SVGAGI. V dropped 5 bases and J dropped 5; count of bases not matched to a gene: 8. CDR3 loop: CASSDLRGWETQYF. The CDR3 DNA is TGTGCCAGCAGTGACCTCAGGGGGTGGGAGACCCAGTACTTC.

This clone was recorded once. The chain carries TRBV5-5 and TRBJ2-1; 8 nucleotides line up with TRBD1. CDR1 and CDR2 (germline): SGHKS, YYEKEE (reference sequence). The CDR3 totals 15 residues. The V gene end was trimmed by 4 bases and the J gene end by 1 base; junction bases not matched to a gene: 4. CDR3 nucleotide sequence: TGTGCCAGCAGCCGGGGACAGGAATCCTACAATGAGCAGTTCTTC. As protein: CASSRGQESYNEQFF. Filled out from reference TRBV5-5 and TRBJ2-1, the complete variable domain reads DAGVTQSPTHLIKTRGQQVTLRCSPISGHKSVSWYQQVLGQGPQFIFQYYEKEERGRGNFPDRFSARQFPNYSSELNVNALLLGDSALYLCASSRGQESYNEQFFGPGTRLTVL.

This sequence joins TRBV5-6 and TRBJ1-2; possible D gene TRBD1, 5 bases. In germline, CDR1 is SGHDT, CDR2 YYEEEE. This CDR3 comprises 14 residues. With 4 bases removed from V and 8 bases from J, the gap between germline ends came to 18 bases. CDR3 in amino acids: CASSTEPDSAGYTF. The DNA for the CDR3 is TGTGCCAGCAGCACGGAGCCAGACAGCGCGGGCTACACCTTC.

The gene calls are TRBV4-1 and TRBJ2-1; D may be TRBD1 (6 bases). This CDR3 region has 15 residues. V was shortened by 0 bases and J by 2 bases, with 8 bases between the two germline ends. The germline V gene encodes CDR1 MGHRA and CDR2 YSYEKL. The CDR3: CASSQDRDTYNEQFF. Here the CDR3 DNA reads TGCGCCAGCAGCCAAGACCGGGACACCTACAATGAGCAGTTCTTC.

The chain recombines TRBV11-2 with TRBJ2-1, with D tentatively TRBD2 (7 bases). The V end was cut by 2 bases, the J end by 10 bases, with 24 bases between. The CDR3 has 17 amino acids. Looked up from germline, CDR1 is SGHAT and CDR2 is FQNNGV. The CDR3 DNA follows: TGTGCCAGCAGCTTACATATTTTCCCCCGGGGGGCAGGGGAGCAGTTCTTC. Its translation: CASSLHIFPRGAGEQFF.

J is TRBJ2-2 and V is TRBV19, with D perhaps matching TRBD1 (6 bases). The CDR3 is 14 residues long. Trimming cost V 6 bases and J 6 bases, with 14 bases left between them. Germline V gene sequence: CDR1 LNHDA, CDR2 SQIVND (reference sequence). The CDR3 loop reads CASRTGMRAGELFF. As DNA, the CDR3 is TGTGCCAGTAGAACAGGGATGAGGGCCGGGGAGCTGTTTTTT.

This clone was counted between two and nine times. The chain combines TRBV10-3 with TRBJ2-7; D not resolved. The length of the CDR3 is 12 residues. Trimming pared 3 bases from V and 1 base from J, leaving 4 bases between. Germline CDR1 reads ENHRY; CDR2 reads SYGVKD. This chain's CDR3 is CAISDLSYEQYF. The CDR3 DNA is TGTGCCATCAGTGATCTATCCTACGAGCAGTACTTC.

The genes are TRBV13 and TRBJ1-4; perhaps TRBD1 as D (6 bases). Germline CDR1 reads PRHDT; CDR2 reads FYEKMQ (reference sequence). CDR3 length: 13 amino acids. Trimming left V 8 bases short and J 5 bases short, with 12 bases between. The CDR3 bases are TGTGCCAGCTCAACCCAGGGGAATGAAAAACTGTTTTTT. It specifies CASSTQGNEKLFF.